This passage covers 27 T cell receptor beta chains from one sample sequenced in a study of blood T cell repertoires in COVID-19. TCRdb's copy holds only in-frame clones and misses some; the assay was immunoSEQ multiplex PCR. The sample carries roughly 39,000 clones, about 88% recorded once. Material: peripheral blood. These receptors came from a middle-aged man in a cohort sampled during active COVID-19.

This sequence joins TRBV18 and TRBJ2-3, with D possibly TRBD1 on 6 matching bases. Per the germline V gene, CDR1 is KGHSH and CDR2 is LQKENI. The CDR3 spans 16 residues. The V end was cut by 3 bases, the J end by 3 bases, with 16 bases between. Here the CDR3 reads CASSPRTTGSTDTQYF. The DNA of the CDR3 is TGTGCCAGCTCACCGCGGACGACAGGATCGACAGATACGCAGTATTTT.

For the CDR3, the DNA is TGTGCCAGTAGTATAGTTCCTGGCAGGGAGGGTTCGGATGGAAACACCATATATTTT. This gives the protein CASSIVPGREGSDGNTIYF. The chain employs TRBV19 and TRBJ1-3, with D tentatively TRBD1 (5 bases). The CDR3 is 19 residues long. Per germline, CDR1 LNHDA and CDR2 SQIVND (reference sequence). V was cut by 1 base and J by 3 bases, with 22 bases left in between.

This chain connects TRBV4-3 to TRBJ1-2; 8 nucleotides agree with TRBD1. J gave up 4 bases and V 3 bases, and 13 bases lay outside the gene matches. CDR1 LGHNA and CDR2 YSLEER come from the germline V gene. The length of the CDR3 is 17 residues. The CDR3 DNA is TGCGCCAGCAGCCAGGCAGGACAGGGCTCAGTTTCCTATGGCTACACCTTC. Translated, it gives CASSQAGQGSVSYGYTF.

The chain employs TRBV4-1 and TRBJ2-3, with TRBD2 identical over 8 bases. The germline CDR1 and CDR2 sequences are MGHRA and YSYEKL. This CDR3 is built from 18 residues. Trimming removed 4 bases from V and 5 bases from J; junction bases left unmatched: 17. CDR3: CASSPSPHPGGGLDTQYF. CDR3 coding DNA: TGCGCCAGCAGCCCCTCACCTCACCCTGGCGGGGGGTTAGATACGCAGTATTTT.

The genes are TRBV19 and TRBJ2-3, with a possible D match to TRBD2 (6 bases). The germline gives CDR1 LNHDA, CDR2 SQIVND (reference sequence). The ends were cut back, 5 bases at V and 1 base at J, with 13 bases in the middle. The CDR3 length is 15 residues. CDR3 DNA: TGTGCCAGTAGTCCGGTACAGCGGGGCACAGATACGCAGTATTTT. Protein product: CASSPVQRGTDTQYF.

The CDR3 here is CATSDLASGNTGELFF. The CDR3 DNA sequence: TGTGCCACCAGTGATTTAGCTAGCGGGAACACCGGGGAGCTGTTTTTT. The chain combines TRBV24-1 with TRBJ2-2; 7 positions match TRBD2. CDR3 size: 16 residues. J lost 1 base, V lost 1 base, and 2 bases had no gene match. The germline CDR1 and CDR2 sequences are KGHDR and SFDVKD.

The rearrangement uses TRBV4-3 and TRBJ2-7, with unresolved D. Between the trimmed V and J ends, which lost 1 base and 2 bases, there was a span of 15 bases. The germline V gene encodes CDR1 LGHNA and CDR2 YSLEER. This CDR3 is built from 16 residues. For the CDR3, the DNA is TGCGCCAGCAGCCAAGTCGGCCTCCTAGGTGCCTACGAGCAGTACTTC. Its protein product is CASSQVGLLGAYEQYF.

The chain has TRBV11-2 and TRBJ2-7, with D tentatively TRBD1 (5 bases). The CDR3 covers 12 residues. Per germline, CDR1 SGHAT and CDR2 FQNNGV. V dropped 7 bases and J dropped 6 bases, with 13 bases sitting between them. The CDR3 DNA is TGTGCCAGCACACTTGCAGGGTTCGAGCAGTACGTC. Translating gives CASTLAGFEQYV.

This clone was recorded only once. The V gene is TRBV19, the J gene TRBJ1-1; 7 bases align to TRBD1. The CDR3 consists of 13 residues. J gave up 4 bases and V 8 bases, and 7 bases lay outside the gene matches. From germline, CDR1 is LNHDA and CDR2 SQIVND (reference sequence). The CDR3 sequence is CASAKGGGTEAFF. DNA for the CDR3: TGTGCCAGTGCAAAAGGGGGCGGCACTGAAGCTTTCTTT.

This clone was seen just once. This chain joins TRBV7-2 and TRBJ2-1; D is uncertain. The CDR3 has 13 residues. Trimming shortened V by 5 bases and J by 3 bases, and 8 bases separated the two germline ends. The V gene's germline CDR1 is SGHTA and CDR2 FQGNSA. This chain's CDR3 is CASSESHYNEQFF. In DNA, the CDR3 is TGTGCCAGCAGCGAGTCGCACTACAATGAGCAGTTCTTC.

V is TRBV7-9 and J is TRBJ1-4, with D perhaps matching TRBD1 (6 bases). The CDR3 consists of 12 residues. Germline CDR1 is SEHNR and CDR2 is FQNEAQ (reference sequence). Trimming took off 11 bases at V and 10 bases at J, with 17 bases between the two ends. CDR3 DNA: TGTGCCGCAGGGGACCTCGACGGAAAACTGTTTTTT. Amino acid sequence: CAAGDLDGKLFF.

The chain couples TRBV27 to TRBJ2-7; 9 nucleotides agree with TRBD1. CDR1 MNHEY and CDR2 SMNVEV come from the germline V gene (reference sequence). This CDR3 has 14 amino acids. With 5 bases clipped from V and 3 bases from J, the junction kept 5 bases outside the gene matches. The CDR3: CASSPRQGVYEQYF. In DNA, the CDR3 is TGTGCCAGCAGTCCACGACAGGGGGTCTACGAGCAGTACTTC.

The genes are TRBV18 and TRBJ2-1; TRBD2 aligns across 10 bases. The germline gives CDR1 KGHSH, CDR2 LQKENI. The CDR3 contains 15 residues. Trimming removed 6 bases from V and 9 bases from J; junction bases left unmatched: 11. The CDR3 DNA follows: TGTGCCAGCTCTCCATTCTTGACTAGCGGGTCTGAGCAGTTCTTC. It codes for CASSPFLTSGSEQFF.

This clone was recorded only once. The chain employs TRBV9 and TRBJ2-3, with 7 positions matching TRBD2. The V and J ends lost 3 bases and 6 bases, in that order; junction bases with no gene match: 10. The CDR3 spans 15 residues. Germline CDR1 reads SGDLS; CDR2 reads YYNGEE. CDR3 in DNA: TGTGCCAGCAGCGCGGGCGGGACTACCGGGGATACGCAGTATTTT. As protein: CASSAGGTTGDTQYF.

The V call is TRBV6-2 or TRBV6-3, the J call TRBJ2-1; 7 bases are a match to TRBD1. The V segment lost 2 bases and the J segment 7 bases; nucleotides outside the gene matches: 17. Germline CDR1 is MNHEY and CDR2 is SVGEGT. The CDR3 has 18 residues. The CDR3 nucleotides read TGTGCCAGCAGTTACCTCACGGCCGGGACAGCTTTCCCTAATGAGCAGTTCTTC. Protein product: CASSYLTAGTAFPNEQFF.

There are a few counts of this clone. V is TRBV27 and J is TRBJ1-5; 8 bases are shared with TRBD1. The V gene end was trimmed by 5 bases and the J gene end by 4 bases; junction bases not matched to a gene: 7. This CDR3 comprises 15 residues. Germline assignment: CDR1 MNHEY and CDR2 SMNVEV (reference sequence). The CDR3 DNA sequence: TGTGCCAGCAGTCCCTGGACAGGGCCTAATCAGCCCCAGCATTTT. Its translation: CASSPWTGPNQPQHF.

The CDR3 loop reads CASSDRANYGYTF. CDR3 sequence (DNA): TGTGCCAGCAGTGACAGGGCTAACTATGGCTACACCTTC. V usage is TRBV2 and J usage is TRBJ1-2, with D possibly matching TRBD1 (5 bases). Germline V gene data show CDR1 as SNHLY and CDR2 as FYNNEI. The CDR3 totals 13 residues. V lost 3 bases and J 0 bases, leaving 5 bases between the germline ends.

CDR3 DNA: TGTGCCTGGAGTGTTACAGGGGCGTCTCCTGAAGCTTTCTTT. It specifies CAWSVTGASPEAFF. The V gene is TRBV30, the J gene TRBJ1-1, with 7 bases aligning to TRBD1. This CDR3 has 14 residues. CDR1 GTSNPN and CDR2 SVGIG come from the germline V gene (reference sequence). The trim removed 0 bases at V and 6 bases at J, leaving 7 bases unmatched. The variable domain in full, completed from reference TRBV30 and TRBJ1-1, reads SQTIHQWPATLVQPVGSPLSLECTVEGTSNPNLYWYRQAAGRGLQLLFYSVGIGQISSEVPQNLSASRPQDRQFILSSKKLLLSDSGFYLCAWSVTGASPEAFFGQGTRLTVV.

The chain recombines TRBV7-2 with TRBJ2-1; TRBD1 matches at 8 bases. Germline assignment: CDR1 SGHTA and CDR2 FQGNSA. V was clipped by 4 bases and J by 7 bases; unmatched bases: 18. This CDR3 is built from 18 residues. The DNA of the CDR3 is TGTGCCAGCAGCTCACGTCCCGGGACAGGATCAGGGGTGAATGAGCAGTTCTTC. This codes for CASSSRPGTGSGVNEQFF.

This chain connects TRBV9 to TRBJ1-2; D gene unclear. CDR1 and CDR2 from the germline V gene are SGDLS and YYNGEE. The CDR3 runs 15 residues. The germline V and J ends were trimmed by 0 bases and 1 base, with 10 bases remaining between them. DNA of the CDR3: TGTGCCAGCAGCGTAGCTATTAGCGGTAACTATGGCTACACCTTC. It specifies CASSVAISGNYGYTF.

V usage is TRBV27 and J usage is TRBJ1-2; D might be TRBD1 (6 bases). This CDR3 region has 15 residues. V lost 2 bases, J lost 4 bases, and 14 bases lay in between. Germline values: CDR1 MNHEY, CDR2 SMNVEV (reference sequence). The CDR3 protein is CASSLIQGSPYGYTF. For the CDR3, the DNA is TGTGCCAGCAGTTTAATACAGGGTAGCCCCTATGGCTACACCTTC.

The rearrangement links TRBV27 to TRBJ2-1; weak D call: TRBD2 (6 bases). Trimming cost V 2 bases and J 9 bases, with 23 bases left between them. Germline V gives CDR1 MNHEY, CDR2 SMNVEV (reference sequence). The CDR3 totals 17 residues. The CDR3 reads CASSLIRFRDSQGEQFF. The CDR3 nucleotides read TGTGCCAGCAGTTTAATCCGTTTCAGGGACTCCCAGGGTGAGCAGTTCTTC.

J is TRBJ2-2 and V is TRBV4-1; TRBD2 is a possible D gene (6 bases). V dropped 0 bases and J dropped 11 bases, with 19 bases sitting between them. Germline V lookup: CDR1 MGHRA, CDR2 YSYEKL. The CDR3 extends over 16 amino acids. In nucleotides, the CDR3 is TGCGCCAGCAGCCAAGATAGCGGTACAGGATGGGAAGAGCTGTTTTTT. Its protein product is CASSQDSGTGWEELFF.

The chain joins TRBV19 to TRBJ1-1, with D unresolved. The germline V gene encodes CDR1 LNHDA and CDR2 SQIVND (reference sequence). Trimming shortened V by 1 base and J by 6 bases, and 15 bases separated the two germline ends. CDR3 length: 15 residues. Here the CDR3 DNA reads TGTGCCAGTAGTATAGGAGAGGGTTGGTTTGCTGAAGCTTTCTTT. The encoded protein is CASSIGEGWFAEAFF.

The CDR3 region has the DNA TGCGCCAGCAGCCAAGGGGCCGGCAGGGAATGGCCCCAGCATTTT. Translating it yields CASSQGAGREWPQHF. This sequence joins TRBV4-1 and TRBJ1-5; the D gene is possibly TRBD1 (5 bases). CDR1 and CDR2 (germline): MGHRA, YSYEKL. V lost 1 base, J lost 9 bases, and 16 bases lay in between. This CDR3 spans 15 amino acids.

V and J are TRBV5-5 and TRBJ1-5; TRBD1 aligns across 9 bases. The germline V gene encodes CDR1 SGHKS and CDR2 YYEKEE (reference sequence). J gave up 0 bases and V 3 bases, and 7 bases lay outside the gene matches. The CDR3 contains 17 residues. CDR3 nucleotides: TGTGCCAGCAGCTGGACCGGGACAGGGCATAGCAATCAGCCCCAGCATTTT. It yields the protein CASSWTGTGHSNQPQHF.

The V call is TRBV27, the J call TRBJ2-1; a weak D match, TRBD2 (5 bases). The germline gives CDR1 MNHEY, CDR2 SMNVEV (reference sequence). Trimming cost V 3 bases and J 7 bases, with 10 bases left between them. The CDR3 is made up of 13 amino acids. The CDR3 DNA reads TGTGCCAGCAGTTTTGGACTTTTGAATGAGCAGTTCTTC. Translation: CASSFGLLNEQFF.